These 29 T cell receptor beta chains came from one sample sequenced in a study of shared clonotypes between healthy human individuals. TCRdb's table, derived via immunoSEQ multiplex PCR, lists solely in-frame clones and lacks some. Of approximately 2.1 million clones listed, more than 85% are singletons. The specimen sequenced was naive CD4+ T cells from PBMCs. The subset is: CD45RA+ positively selected. The source of these receptors is a man between 18 and 29 years old in good health. Some clones in this sample may be carry-over from other donors' samples.

This clone appeared a few times. This specimen includes other DNA sequences encoding the same CDR3. The chain is built from TRBV18 and TRBJ1-1; the match to TRBD1 covers 9 bases. The J segment lost 6 bases and the V segment lost 5 bases, leaving 1 base of the junction unmatched. The CDR3 covers 12 residues. Germline CDR1 reads KGHSH; CDR2 reads LQKENI. The DNA of the CDR3 is TGTGCCAGCTCAAGGGACAGGGCTGAAGCTTTCTTT. It is translated as CASSRDRAEAFF.

The V and J genes are TRBV5-4 and TRBJ2-5; 9 bases agree with TRBD1. The ends lost 0 bases at V and 5 bases at J; junction bases unmatched: 11. The length of the CDR3 is 17 residues. CDR1 is SGHNT, CDR2 YYREEE, per germline (reference sequence). CDR3 loop: CASSLGQGVRSSETQYF. The DNA for the CDR3 is TGTGCCAGCAGCTTGGGACAGGGGGTAAGGTCTTCGGAGACCCAGTACTTC.

A note on this clone: Additional DNA sequences in this sample encode the identical CDR3. The V gene is TRBV7-2, the J gene TRBJ2-5; 7 bases line up with TRBD2. This CDR3 is 13 amino acids long. The V and J ends lost 5 bases and 2 bases, in that order; junction bases with no gene match: 2. The V gene's germline CDR1 is SGHTA and CDR2 FQGNSA. This CDR3 is CASSRGSQETQYF. The CDR3 DNA is TGTGCCAGCAGCCGCGGGAGTCAAGAGACCCAGTACTTC.

The chain combines TRBV7-2 with TRBJ2-7; no definite D call. Between the trimmed V and J ends, which lost 5 bases and 0 bases, there was a span of 8 bases. This CDR3 contains 13 residues. In germline, CDR1 is SGHTA, CDR2 FQGNSA. CDR3 in DNA: TGTGCCAGCAGCACACTGAACTCCTACGAGCAGTACTTC. Translation gives CASSTLNSYEQYF. Combining the CDR3 with reference TRBV7-2 and TRBJ2-7 gives the whole variable domain GAGVSQSPSNKVTEKGKDVELRCDPISGHTALYWYRQSLGQGLEFLIYFQGNSAPDKSGLPSDRFSAERTGGSVSTLTIQRTQQEDSAVYLCASSTLNSYEQYFGPGTRLTVT.

About this clone: Its ends do not fully match the called genes, so a read error is possible. In DNA, the CDR3 is TGTGCCAGCAGTACGACGGCCCGTTCCGCCTTCTTC. It specifies CASSTTARSAFF. The chain is built from TRBV2 and TRBJ2-7; D is uncertain. The germline CDR1 and CDR2 sequences are SNHLY and FYNNEI. The CDR3 consists of 12 residues.

This clone was counted once. This chain uses TRBV29-1 with TRBJ2-1; D is unresolved. The CDR3 has 12 residues. Germline CDR1 and CDR2: SQVTM and ANQGSEA. V lost 3 bases to trimming and J lost 2 bases, with 5 bases between them. CDR3 loop: CSVDPTYNEQFF. DNA of the CDR3: TGCAGCGTTGACCCAACCTACAATGAGCAGTTCTTC.

The chain carries TRBV7-2 and TRBJ1-5; no reliable D call. CDR1 is SGHTA, CDR2 FQGNSA, per germline. The CDR3 consists of 14 residues. V lost 3 bases to trimming and J lost 4 bases, with 10 bases between them. CDR3 residues: CASSFEAENQPQHF. CDR3 nucleotide sequence: TGTGCCAGCAGCTTTGAAGCAGAGAATCAGCCCCAGCATTTT.

Concerning this clone itself: The same CDR3 is also encoded by other DNA sequences in this sample. This sequence joins TRBV5-6 and TRBJ1-1; D is ambiguous. Between the trimmed V and J ends, which lost 0 bases and 1 base, there was a span of 10 bases. In germline, CDR1 is SGHDT, CDR2 YYEEEE. The CDR3 runs to 15 residues. CDR3 region: CASSLAGRGNTEAFF. CDR3 in DNA: TGTGCCAGCAGCTTGGCCGGCCGGGGGAACACTGAAGCTTTCTTT.

This chain connects TRBV6-1 to TRBJ1-1, with 9 bases that match TRBD1. This CDR3 is 14 amino acids long. V was clipped by 8 bases and J by 1 base; unmatched bases: 5. Per the germline V gene, CDR1 is MNHNS and CDR2 is SASEGT. CDR3 DNA sequence: TGTGCCAGCCGATGGGACAGGGCGAACACTGAAGCTTTCTTT. It encodes CASRWDRANTEAFF.

The chain has TRBV6-1 and TRBJ2-7; D remains unclear. CDR1 MNHNS and CDR2 SASEGT come from the germline V gene. This CDR3 is built from 12 residues. V was cut by 7 bases and J by 0 bases, with 7 bases left in between. Written as DNA, the CDR3 is TGTGCCAGCACTATCAGCTCCTACGAGCAGTACTTC. Its protein product is CASTISSYEQYF.

The rearrangement joins TRBV7-2 to TRBJ2-2; TRBD2 agrees at 9 bases. The junction had 3 bases not matched to a gene; V was cut back by 1 base and J by 3 bases. In germline, CDR1 is SGHTA, CDR2 FQGNSA. The CDR3 is made up of 16 amino acids. The chain's CDR3 is CASSLVAGGDTGELFF. The CDR3 DNA sequence: TGTGCCAGCAGCTTAGTGGCGGGAGGGGACACCGGGGAGCTGTTTTTT.

This clone has only one observation. Other DNA sequences of this sample code for an identical CDR3. The chain recombines TRBV28 with TRBJ2-1; D not resolved. V lost 5 bases and J 6 bases, leaving 5 bases between the germline ends. Germline CDR1 MDHEN, CDR2 SYDVKM. This CDR3 has 11 amino acids. The CDR3 reads CASSRINEQFF. Here the CDR3 DNA reads TGTGCCAGCAGTCGAATCAATGAGCAGTTCTTC.

CDR3 DNA sequence: TGTCCGAGCTCCTACGAGCAGTACTTC. Amino acid sequence: CPSSYEQYF. The V call is TRBV19, the J call TRBJ2-7; no reliable D call. CDR1 is LNHDA and CDR2 is SQIVND in the germline V gene (reference sequence). CDR3 size: 9 residues.

The chain is built from TRBV28 and TRBJ1-1, with a weak D call TRBD1 (5 bases). The CDR3 totals 16 residues. The germline CDR1 and CDR2 sequences are MDHEN and SYDVKM. V lost 7 bases to trimming and J lost 0 bases, with 18 bases between them. The DNA for the CDR3 is TGTGCCAGCACCCCCATGGGGCGGGGTTTGAACACTGAAGCTTTCTTT. As protein: CASTPMGRGLNTEAFF.

The chain uses TRBV28 and TRBJ1-4, with D possibly TRBD1 on 5 matching bases. The ends were cut back, 6 bases at V and 0 bases at J, with 8 bases in the middle. The CDR3 is 14 amino acids. Germline CDR1 and CDR2: MDHEN and SYDVKM. The CDR3 sequence: CASRGGATNEKLFF. The DNA for the CDR3 is TGTGCCAGCAGGGGAGGGGCAACTAATGAAAAACTGTTTTTT. The full variable domain, its missing parts supplied by reference TRBV28 and TRBJ1-4, is DVKVTQSSRYLVKRTGEKVFLECVQDMDHENMFWYRQDPGLGLRLIYFSYDVKMKEKGDIPEGYSVSREKKERFSLILESASTNQTSMYLCASRGGATNEKLFFGSGTQLSVL.

This clone was observed once. The chain links TRBV4-1 to TRBJ1-4, with D unclear. This CDR3 contains 15 residues. Germline values: CDR1 MGHRA, CDR2 YSYEKL. The V end was cut by 4 bases, the J end by 0 bases, with 9 bases between. The DNA of the CDR3 is TGCGCCAGCAGCCCAGGACGGACAACTAATGAAAAACTGTTTTTT. Translating it yields CASSPGRTTNEKLFF.

The chain joins TRBV29-1 to TRBJ1-1, with D maybe TRBD1 (5 bases). The V and J ends lost 3 bases and 2 bases respectively, with 10 bases between them. The CDR3 extends over 13 amino acids. The germline CDR1 and CDR2 sequences are SQVTM and ANQGSEA. CDR3 amino acids: CSVDNGANTEAFF. CDR3 DNA: TGCAGCGTTGACAACGGGGCAAACACTGAAGCTTTCTTT.

This CDR3 is CASSLVGQGFGYTF. The CDR3 nucleotides read TGTGCCAGCAGCTTAGTCGGACAGGGATTTGGCTACACCTTC. The chain links TRBV5-6 to TRBJ1-2, with 8 bases matching TRBD1. The CDR3 sequence is 14 residues long. Per germline, CDR1 SGHDT and CDR2 YYEEEE. After removal of 2 bases from V and 7 bases from J, the junction contained 7 bases not matched to a gene.

The J gene is TRBJ1-1, the V gene TRBV11-2; 10 bases are shared with TRBD1. With V trimmed by 5 bases and J by 1 base, 7 bases remained unmatched. This CDR3 region has 16 residues. The germline CDR1 and CDR2 sequences are SGHAT and FQNNGV. In nucleotides, the CDR3 is TGTGCCAGCAGCACAAGGACAGGGGGGGAGAACACTGAAGCTTTCTTT. Its protein product is CASSTRTGGENTEAFF.

J is TRBJ2-3 and V is TRBV5-6; 11 bases fit TRBD2. Per the germline V gene, CDR1 is SGHDT and CDR2 is YYEEEE. This CDR3 is 15 amino acids long. Trimming at V came to 4 bases and at J to 1 base, leaving 2 bases not matched to a gene. CDR3 sequence reads: CASSVAGGRTDTQYF. Here the CDR3 DNA reads TGTGCCAGCAGCGTAGCGGGAGGGCGCACAGATACGCAGTATTTT.

CDR3 nucleotides: TGTGCCAGCAGTTTTAAGGGTTGGTATGGCTACACCTTC. It translates to CASSFKGWYGYTF. V is TRBV27 and J is TRBJ1-2; unclear D gene. V was shortened by 3 bases and J by 5 bases, with 10 bases between the two germline ends. There are 13 residues in the CDR3. Germline values: CDR1 MNHEY, CDR2 SMNVEV (reference sequence).

V and J are TRBV28 and TRBJ2-7; D tentatively reads TRBD1 or TRBD2 (5 bases each). This CDR3 comprises 15 residues. Trimming pared 8 bases from V and 3 bases from J, leaving 20 bases between. Germline V gene lookup returns CDR1 MDHEN and CDR2 SYDVKM. CDR3 sequence reads: CASRRSGPPFYEQYF. CDR3 bases: TGTGCCAGCCGAAGGTCGGGGCCTCCTTTCTACGAGCAGTACTTC.

V usage is TRBV5-1 and J usage is TRBJ1-1; D gene unclear. This CDR3 comprises 14 residues. The germline V and J ends were trimmed by 0 bases and 6 bases, with 12 bases remaining between them. Per germline, CDR1 SGHRS and CDR2 YFSETQ. CDR3 protein: CASSLAIIGAEAFF. In DNA, the CDR3 is TGCGCCAGCAGCTTGGCCATAATTGGGGCTGAAGCTTTCTTT.

CDR3 sequence (DNA): TGTGCCATCAGTGATAGGGTAGCGGGAGACGGCGGGGAGCTGTTTTTT. Translating gives CAISDRVAGDGGELFF. The chain is built from TRBV10-3 and TRBJ2-2; 9 positions agree with TRBD2. V shed 3 bases, J shed 7 bases, and the junction held 9 bases outside the gene matches. Per germline, CDR1 ENHRY and CDR2 SYGVKD. The CDR3 runs to 16 residues.

About this clone: Other DNA sequences from this sample encode an identical CDR3 as well. V usage is TRBV11-3 and J usage is TRBJ2-1; 7 positions match TRBD1. V dropped 4 bases and J dropped 4; count of bases not matched to a gene: 1. CDR1 is SGHNT, CDR2 YENEEA, per germline. There are 13 residues in the CDR3. For the CDR3, the DNA is TGTGCCAGCAGCTGGGACAGTTACAATGAGCAGTTCTTC. Residues: CASSWDSYNEQFF.

The genes are TRBV7-2 and TRBJ2-6; D might be TRBD2 (6 bases). CDR1 is SGHTA and CDR2 is FQGNSA in the germline V gene. V was pared by 0 bases and J by 0 bases, with 15 bases between. The CDR3 totals 19 residues. The CDR3 nucleotides read TGTGCCAGCAGCTTAGCGGGGGACTCGGGTCCCTCTGGGGCCAACGTCCTGACTTTC. Translated: CASSLAGDSGPSGANVLTF.

V is TRBV19 and J is TRBJ2-7; 15 nucleotides line up with TRBD2. The CDR3 consists of 14 residues. V lost 6 bases to trimming and J lost 3 bases; unmatched junction nucleotides: 0. Per the germline V gene, CDR1 is LNHDA and CDR2 is SQIVND (reference sequence). In DNA form, the CDR3 reads TGTGCCAGTAGGGGACTAGCGGGAGGCTACGAGCAGTACTTC. Translation gives CASRGLAGGYEQYF.

The chain is built from TRBV6-5 and TRBJ1-4; D possibly corresponds to TRBD1 (6 bases). The V gene's germline CDR1 is MNHEY and CDR2 SVGAGI. This CDR3 has 15 residues. V lost 2 bases and J 9 bases, leaving 16 bases between the germline ends. DNA of the CDR3: TGTGCCAGCAGTTACAACAGGGCTACTATCAAAAAACTGTTTTTT. It codes for CASSYNRATIKKLFF.

J is TRBJ2-2 and V is TRBV28, with D possibly being TRBD2 (6 bases). The V end was cut by 7 bases, the J end by 4 bases, with 16 bases between. The CDR3 contains 15 residues. Germline CDR1 and CDR2: MDHEN and SYDVKM. CDR3 nucleotide sequence: TGTGCCAGCACGGAGGGGCCGACGCGCACCGGGGAGCTGTTTTTT. Translating gives CASTEGPTRTGELFF.